Below, 14 T cell receptor beta chains from the same sample are listed, as sequenced in a study of early T cells in non-severe SARS-CoV-2 infection. Each CDR3 protein is one row after TCRdb ran MiXCR on the 5' RACE reads. The sample comprises roughly 56,000 distinct CDR3 sequences, more than 9.5% of which are singletons, and roughly 9.1% rests with the top ten. Sample: whole blood. Receptors originate from an adult who was a healthcare worker with PCR-confirmed SARS-CoV-2 infection or an uninfected control (not recorded which).

This clonotype has a count of ten or more. The rearrangement links TRBV7-9 to TRBJ1-2; possibly TRBD1 for D (5 bases). The CDR3 loop spans 13 amino acids. V was shortened by 7 bases and J by 8 bases, with 17 bases between the two germline ends. The germline V gene has CDR1 SEHNR and CDR2 FQNEAQ (reference sequence). The CDR3, as DNA: TGTGCCAGCATCCCGGGGGGAAGGACGGGCTACACCTTC. Residues: CASIPGGRTGYTF.

This clonotype was recorded many times. V gene TRBV28 combines with J gene TRBJ2-1, with TRBD2 matching over 7 bases. This CDR3 has 14 residues. V was pared by 5 bases and J by 9 bases, with 10 bases of the junction left unmatched. Germline V gene lookup returns CDR1 MDHEN and CDR2 SYDVKM. CDR3 DNA sequence: TGTGCCAGCAGTCTACCGGGGGGTTTGGGTGAGCAGTTCTTC. It specifies CASSLPGGLGEQFF. The variable domain in full, with the rest retrieved from reference TRBV28 and TRBJ2-1, is DVKVTQSSRYLVKRTGEKVFLECVQDMDHENMFWYRQDPGLGLRLIYFSYDVKMKEKGDIPEGYSVSREKKERFSLILESASTNQTSMYLCASSLPGGLGEQFFGPGTRLTVL.

Ten or more counts support this clonotype. The rearrangement links TRBV27 to TRBJ2-7, with D perhaps matching TRBD1 (6 bases). Germline V CDR1 and CDR2: MNHEY, SMNVEV (reference sequence). V was clipped by 2 bases and J by 4 bases, with 9 bases between them. CDR3 length: 13 amino acids. Written as DNA, the CDR3 is TGTGCCAGCAGTTTAATGACAGGATACGAGCAGTACTTC. The encoded protein is CASSLMTGYEQYF.

This clonotype was counted many times. The rearrangement joins TRBV20-1 to TRBJ1-6; possibly TRBD1 for D (5 bases). Germline V gene data show CDR1 as DFQATT and CDR2 as SNEGSKA (reference sequence). The CDR3 is 14 residues long. V lost 6 bases, J lost 5 bases, and 14 bases lay in between. The CDR3 loop reads CSAKKGRDNSPLHF. CDR3 nucleotides: TGCAGTGCCAAAAAGGGACGGGATAATTCACCCCTCCACTTT.

This clonotype was observed a few times. This rearrangement joins TRBV2 to TRBJ2-7, with D unclear. The germline V and J ends were trimmed by 5 bases and 2 bases, with 7 bases remaining between them. Per the germline V gene, CDR1 is SNHLY and CDR2 is FYNNEI. The CDR3 totals 12 residues. The CDR3 loop is CASSTDPYEQYF. CDR3 in DNA: TGTGCCAGCAGTACGGACCCCTACGAGCAGTACTTC.

In this sample, this clonotype turned up many times. The gene calls are TRBV9 and TRBJ2-7; possible D gene TRBD2, 6 bases. This CDR3 spans 16 amino acids. The V end lost 4 bases, the J end lost 0 bases, and 17 bases lay between the germline ends. CDR1 SGDLS and CDR2 YYNGEE come from the germline V gene. CDR3 DNA: TGTGCCAGCAGCAAAGCGGGCGGAAGGTTCTCCTACGAGCAGTACTTC. Encoded protein: CASSKAGGRFSYEQYF.

The J gene is TRBJ1-1, the V gene TRBV9; D unclear. CDR3 length: 15 amino acids. Germline loops: CDR1 SGDLS, CDR2 YYNGEE. V dropped 0 bases and J dropped 1 base, with 10 bases sitting between them. The CDR3, as DNA: TGTGCCAGCAGCGTAGGGGCAGATACGAACACTGAAGCTTTCTTT. The encoded protein is CASSVGADTNTEAFF.

This clonotype was detected ten times or more. The J gene is TRBJ1-1, the V gene TRBV5-6; D remains unclear. V was cut by 0 bases and J by 1 base, with 7 bases left in between. The CDR3 spans 14 residues. Looked up from germline, CDR1 is SGHDT and CDR2 is YYEEEE. The CDR3 DNA is TGTGCCAGCAGCTTGGATTACAGGAACACTGAAGCTTTCTTT. This sequence encodes CASSLDYRNTEAFF.

This clonotype turned up a few times. The J gene is TRBJ2-1, the V gene TRBV7-2; weak D call: TRBD2 (6 bases). From germline, CDR1 is SGHTA and CDR2 FQGNSA. CDR3 length: 16 residues. With 0 bases removed from V and 3 bases from J, the gap between germline ends came to 12 bases. The CDR3: CASSLASSGLYNEQFF. CDR3 nucleotides: TGTGCCAGCAGCTTAGCGTCAAGCGGGCTCTACAATGAGCAGTTCTTC.

The chain combines TRBV4-1 with TRBJ2-3; perhaps TRBD2 as D (5 bases). Per the germline V gene, CDR1 is MGHRA and CDR2 is YSYEKL. Between the trimmed V and J ends, which lost 1 base and 5 bases, there was a span of 13 bases. The CDR3 covers 15 residues. CDR3 region: CASSQGPAVGDTQYF. CDR3 bases: TGCGCCAGCAGCCAAGGTCCAGCGGTGGGAGATACGCAGTATTTT.

This clonotype has a handful of counts. CDR3 nucleotide sequence: TGTGCCAGCAGCGTAGTAGAGGGCGAGCAGTACTTC. Translation gives CASSVVEGEQYF. This chain uses TRBV9 with TRBJ2-7, with D possibly TRBD2 on 5 matching bases. With 0 bases removed from V and 6 bases from J, the gap between germline ends came to 7 bases. The germline V gene encodes CDR1 SGDLS and CDR2 YYNGEE. The CDR3 runs to 12 residues.

The chain is built from TRBV29-1 and TRBJ1-4, with TRBD1 as a possible D gene (6 bases). The CDR3 spans 14 residues. V lost 4 bases, J lost 0 bases, and 9 bases lay in between. Germline CDR1 reads SQVTM; CDR2 reads ANQGSEA. DNA of the CDR3: TGCAGCGTTGCCAGGGGTGCAACTAATGAAAAACTGTTTTTT. Its translation is CSVARGATNEKLFF.

The chain employs TRBV11-2 and TRBJ2-1; 9 bases map to TRBD2. The CDR3 covers 15 residues. The V and J ends lost 1 base and 4 bases, in that order; junction bases with no gene match: 2. CDR1 SGHAT and CDR2 FQNNGV come from the germline V gene. The CDR3 loop is CASSLGLAVYNEQFF. CDR3 nucleotides: TGTGCCAGCAGCTTAGGACTAGCGGTTTACAATGAGCAGTTCTTC.

This clonotype showed up just a few times. J is TRBJ2-5 and V is TRBV7-2, with D perhaps TRBD1 (5 bases). Germline loops: CDR1 SGHTA, CDR2 FQGNSA. The CDR3 is 12 amino acids. V dropped 2 bases and J dropped 6 bases, with 7 bases sitting between them. CDR3 region: CASSLRGQTQYF. CDR3 nucleotides: TGTGCCAGCAGCTTAAGGGGTCAGACCCAGTACTTC.